This T cell receptor (beta chain) was found in a study of T-cell memory formation after mild COVID-19. The V segment lost 5 bases and the J segment 8 bases; nucleotides outside the gene matches: 5. This CDR3 contains 13 residues. Germline assignment: CDR1 MGHDK and CDR2 SYGVNS. Constant-segment primers and 5'RACE yielded cDNA libraries for TCR alpha and TCR beta, each carrying sample barcodes and UMIs. TCRdb re-derived calls from the 5' RACE reads in MiXCR, one entry per CDR3 protein. The top ten hold over 20% of the sample, which has 250,000 to 400,000 distinct CDR3 sequences, 13% to 15% seen once. The chain recombines TRBV25-1 with TRBJ1-2; 10 bases line up with TRBD1. The source of this sequence is a man between 18 and 29 years old who had mild COVID-19 (a few samples of this study predate the infection). Cell type and time point are not known. The sample taken for sequencing was PBMCs or a T cell subset sorted from them (not recorded which). The CDR3 sequence: CASSIGTGDGYTF. In DNA, the CDR3 is TGTGCCAGCAGTATCGGGACAGGGGACGGCTACACCTTC.